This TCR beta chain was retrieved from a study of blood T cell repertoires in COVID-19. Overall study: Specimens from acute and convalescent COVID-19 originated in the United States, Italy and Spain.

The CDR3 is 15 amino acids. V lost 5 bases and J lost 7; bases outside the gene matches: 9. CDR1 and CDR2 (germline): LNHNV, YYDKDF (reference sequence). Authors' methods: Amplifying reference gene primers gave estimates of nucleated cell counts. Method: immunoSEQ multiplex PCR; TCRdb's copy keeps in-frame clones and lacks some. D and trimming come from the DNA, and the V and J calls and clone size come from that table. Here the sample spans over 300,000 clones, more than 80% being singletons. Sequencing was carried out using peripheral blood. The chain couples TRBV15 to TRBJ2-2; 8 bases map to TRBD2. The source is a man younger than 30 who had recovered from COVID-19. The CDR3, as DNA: TGTGCCACCAGCCTCGAGCGGGAGAATGGCGGGGAGCTGTTTTTT. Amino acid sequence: CATSLERENGGELFF.